These T cell receptor beta chains were read from a single sample in a study of blood T cell repertoires in COVID-19. Using immunoSEQ multiplex PCR, the repertoire was profiled, and TCRdb retains in-frame clones only, with some absent. The repertoire includes about 240,000 clones, over 75% of them detected once, and 1.9% sits in the top ten. Sequences were obtained from peripheral blood. The receptor source for this set is a young man who had recovered from COVID-19. The CDR3 runs from the conserved cysteine through the conserved F or W. D genes are given only for firm matches. Part of the rows lack a size; the others show once, few, many or a class for expanded clones.

d_gene	v_gene	j_gene	abundance	CDR3nt	CDR3aa
.	TRBV11-2	TRBJ1-1	once	TGTGCCAGCAGCTCCTCGCGGGGCACTGAAGCTTTCTTT	CASSSSRGTEAFF
.	TRBV7-9	TRBJ2-7	.	TGTGCCAGCAGCTTAGATTCGGGGGTTACCTACGAGCAGTACTTC	CASSLDSGVTYEQYF
TRBD1	TRBV19	TRBJ2-2	.	TGTGCCAGTAGTATATCGGGACAGGGGCGCACCGGGGAGCTGTTTTTT	CASSISGQGRTGELFF
.	TRBV6-1	TRBJ2-5	.	TGTGCCAGCAGTGACAGCCAAGAGACCCAGTACTTC	CASSDSQETQYF
TRBD1	TRBV7-2	TRBJ1-2	.	TGTGCCAGCAGCTTAGGGGACAGAGCCCATGGCTACACCTTC	CASSLGDRAHGYTF
.	TRBV14	TRBJ2-3	.	TGTGCCAGCACCATAATCTTCGTGCAGCCACAGGTGACGCAGTATTTT	CASTIIFVQPQVTQYF
TRBD1	TRBV24-1	TRBJ2-5	.	TGTGCCACCAGGGCGGGCACAGGGGGCGGGGAGACCCAGTACTTC	CATRAGTGGGETQYF
.	TRBV5-1	TRBJ2-7	.	TGCGCCAGCAGCTCGTTCTGGGAGAAAACGGGGGGCGACGAGCAGTACTTC	CASSSFWEKTGGDEQYF
.	TRBV5-1	TRBJ1-3	.	TGCGCCAGCAGCTCGATCCCGCCTTCCCCAGAAGGAAACACCATATATTTT	CASSSIPPSPEGNTIYF
.	TRBV15	TRBJ2-3	few	TGTGCCACCAGCAGACAGGGTGATACGCAGTATTTT	CATSRQGDTQYF
TRBD2	TRBV7-9	TRBJ2-3	.	TGTGCCAGCAGCCAATCCGGGACTAGGACAGATACGCAGTATTTT	CASSQSGTRTDTQYF
TRBD1	TRBV5-4	TRBJ2-1	.	TGTGCCAGCAGCGCAACAGGGGGAACTAATGAGCAGTTCTTC	CASSATGGTNEQFF
TRBD1	TRBV6-5	TRBJ2-3	.	TGTGCCAGCAGTTACCGGACAGGGATAGCAGATACGCAGTATTTT	CASSYRTGIADTQYF
.	TRBV2	TRBJ2-2	.	TGTGCCAGCAGTGAAAGGAGGGGGCCAAGGACCGGGGAGCTGTTTTTT	CASSERRGPRTGELFF
TRBD1	TRBV10-3	TRBJ1-4	.	TGTGCCATCAGTGGGGGGACAGTAGGGGAAAAACTGTTTTTT	CAISGGTVGEKLFF
.	TRBV2	TRBJ1-5	few	TGTGCCAGCGCCTCGGGCAGGGATCAGCCCCAGCATTTT	CASASGRDQPQHF
.	TRBV9	TRBJ2-7	.	TGTGCCAGCAGCGTAGACCCAGGGCGGGGTTCCGAGCAGTACTTC	CASSVDPGRGSEQYF
TRBD1	TRBV7-8	TRBJ1-1	few	TGTGCCAGCAGCCTAGCCGACAGGGGAAGTACTGAAGCTTTCTTT	CASSLADRGSTEAFF
.	TRBV9	TRBJ1-3	.	TGTGCCAGCAGCGTAGTGGGGGAGGCTCTGAACACCATATATTTT	CASSVVGEALNTIYF
TRBD1	TRBV14	TRBJ1-4	.	TGTGCCAGCAGCCGGAAACAGGGGGCTAATGAAAAACTGTTTTTT	CASSRKQGANEKLFF
TRBD2	TRBV6-4	TRBJ2-2	.	TGTGCCAGCAGTGATAGCGGGGGAAACACCGGGGAGCTGTTTTTT	CASSDSGGNTGELFF
.	TRBV7-9	TRBJ2-3	.	TGTGCCAGCAGCTTGGAGACTAGCACAGATACGCAGTATTTT	CASSLETSTDTQYF
.	TRBV5-1	TRBJ1-4	once	TGCGCCAGCAGCCCCGGAGAGAATGAAAAACTGTTTTTT	CASSPGENEKLFF
TRBD1	TRBV29-1	TRBJ1-1	.	TGCAGCGCTAGGACAGGGTGGGACACTGAAGCTTTCTTT	CSARTGWDTEAFF
.	TRBV27	TRBJ1-2	.	TGTGCCAGCACGAGGTCGGGGTTCTCTGGCTACACCTTC	CASTRSGFSGYTF
.	TRBV21-1	TRBJ1-1	.	TGTGCCAGCAGCAAAGTAATGTGGGGGCTACCAGGGACTGAAGCTTTCTTT	CASSKVMWGLPGTEAFF
TRBD2	TRBV9	TRBJ2-2	.	TGTGCCAGCAGCGAGACCCTAGCGGGGGGGCCCGGGGAGCTGTTTTTT	CASSETLAGGPGELFF
.	TRBV2	TRBJ1-1	.	TGTGCCAGCAGACCGGGACACCAGAACACTGAAGCTTTCTTT	CASRPGHQNTEAFF
.	TRBV12-3/TRBV12-4	TRBJ1-1	many	TGTGCCAGCAGTTTAGACAGGTTCAATGAAGCTTTCTTT	CASSLDRFNEAFF
.	TRBV3-1/TRBV3-2	TRBJ1-4	.	TGTGCCAGCAGCCCAAAGGGTGCGGGGGACATTAGGGGAAAACTGTTTTTT	CASSPKGAGDIRGKLFF
TRBD1	TRBV28	TRBJ2-3	few	TGTGCCAGCAGCCCCGGGACAGGGTGGTATAATACGCAGTATTTT	CASSPGTGWYNTQYF
TRBD2	TRBV10-2	TRBJ2-5	.	TGCGCCAGCAGTGAGCAAGCGGGGGGCCAAGAGACCCAGTACTTC	CASSEQAGGQETQYF
TRBD1	TRBV10-3	TRBJ1-1	few	TGTGCCATCAGGGGGACAGAGACTGAAGCTTTCTTT	CAIRGTETEAFF
.	TRBV19	TRBJ2-3	once	TGTGCCAGTACCCGGACACTAGCCTCCACAGATACGCAGTATTTT	CASTRTLASTDTQYF
.	TRBV7-2	TRBJ1-2	.	TGTGCCAGCAGCTTAGGACTAGATGGCGTTGGCTACACCTTC	CASSLGLDGVGYTF
TRBD1	TRBV19	TRBJ1-2	.	TGTGCCAGTAGTGCCCAGGGGGCGGAAGGCTACACCTTC	CASSAQGAEGYTF
.	TRBV5-1	TRBJ1-1	.	TGCGCCAGCAGCTTGGCAGGGGAAACTGAAGCTTTCTTT	CASSLAGETEAFF
.	TRBV9	TRBJ1-1	.	TGTGCCAGCAGCGTAAGTGGGGGAGGTAAGAACACTGAAGCTTTCTTT	CASSVSGGGKNTEAFF
.	TRBV12-3/TRBV12-4	TRBJ1-2	few	TGTGCCAGCAGACTGGGGGGGGGTGGCTACACCTTC	CASRLGGGGYTF
.	TRBV6-5	TRBJ1-2	few	TGTGCCAGCACCACGGACAGAATTGACTTCTATGGCTACACCTTC	CASTTDRIDFYGYTF
TRBD2	TRBV4-1	TRBJ2-3	.	TGCGCCAGCAGCCAAGCGGCGGGGGGAAGCACAGATACGCAGTATTTT	CASSQAAGGSTDTQYF